This is a list of T cell receptor beta chains from one sample in a study of regulatory T cells in long-lasting Graves disease. One entry per CDR3 protein results from TCRdb running MiXCR on the multiplex PCR reads. Of around 450,000 distinct CDR3 sequences in the sample, 14% to 15% are singletons; the top ten hold 16%. This sample was shared with a second study, whose subject was T cells in Graves' hyperthyroidism and ophthalmopathy.

Sequencing was performed on peripheral blood mononuclear cells (PBMCs), taken at new diagnosis, from a patient treated with antithyroid drugs. The origin of the receptors is a woman under 40 with Graves disease. CDR3s include the opening cysteine and the closing phenylalanine or tryptophan. A D gene is named only where the DNA matches it firmly. Clone size is stated in some rows and not others, as once, few, many or a class when expanded.

j_gene | v_gene | abundance | len | d_gene | CDR3aa | CDR3nt
TRBJ2-1 | TRBV24-1 | many | 16 | . | CATSDLALTGHNEQFF | TGTGCCACCAGTGATTTGGCGCTTACGGGACACAATGAGCAGTTCTTC
TRBJ2-2 | TRBV12-3/TRBV12-4 | . | 15 | . | CASSLVVGQTGELFF | TGTGCCAGCAGTTTAGTCGTGGGGCAGACCGGGGAGCTGTTTTTT
TRBJ2-7 | TRBV15 | . | 14 | TRBD1 | CATSRDRDSYEQYF | TGTGCCACCAGCAGAGATCGGGACAGCTACGAGCAGTACTTC
TRBJ2-3 | TRBV11-2 | many | 15 | . | CASSLDVVGTDTQYF | TGTGCCAGCAGCTTAGATGTTGTGGGTACAGATACGCAGTATTTT
TRBJ1-1 | TRBV28 | many | 14 | . | CASSFWGPYTEAFF | TGTGCCAGCAGTTTTTGGGGACCGTACACTGAAGCTTTCTTT
TRBJ2-5 | TRBV28 | many | 18 | TRBD2 | CASSPHWTSGRSQETQYF | TGTGCCAGCAGCCCACATTGGACTAGCGGGAGGTCTCAAGAGACCCAGTACTTC
TRBJ1-1 | TRBV7-3 | many | 16 | TRBD1 | CASSLTRTGADTEAFF | TGTGCCAGCAGCTTAACCCGGACAGGGGCGGACACTGAAGCTTTCTTT
TRBJ1-1 | TRBV19 | many | 19 | TRBD1 | CASSINPGQMVSMNTEAFF | TGTGCCAGTAGCATCAACCCGGGACAGATGGTCAGCATGAACACTGAAGCTTTCTTT
TRBJ1-2 | TRBV20-1 | . | 17 | . | CSANPPGGRRANYGYAF | TGCAGTGCTAACCCCCCGGGGGGGAGAAGGGCTAACTATGGCTACGCCTTC
TRBJ1-1 | TRBV3-1 | few | 14 | . | CASSHRQKNTEAFF | TGTGCCAGCAGCCACAGACAGAAAAACACTGAAGCTTTCTTT
TRBJ2-5 | TRBV20-1 | many | 13 | . | CSAPPLLWETQYF | TGCAGTGCTCCCCCCCTCCTATGGGAGACCCAGTACTTC
TRBJ2-1 | TRBV5-1 | . | 14 | . | CASTPPETYNEQFF | TGCGCCAGCACCCCACCCGAGACTTACAATGAGCAGTTCTTC
TRBJ2-2 | TRBV2 | . | 15 | . | CASSPQGPGAGELFF | TGTGCCAGCAGTCCACAGGGTCCGGGGGCCGGGGAGCTGTTTTTT
TRBJ2-4 | TRBV3-1 | . | 17 | TRBD2 | CASSQDWEGLAKNIQYF | TGTGCCAGCAGCCAAGATTGGGAGGGTCTAGCCAAAAACATTCAGTACTTC
TRBJ1-2 | TRBV28 | many | 17 | TRBD1 | CASSPSGLDRVGYGYTF | TGTGCCAGCAGTCCCTCAGGGTTGGACAGGGTAGGCTATGGCTACACCTTC
TRBJ1-3 | TRBV6-6 | many | 17 | . | CASSYSRQPSSGNTIYF | TGTGCCAGCAGTTACTCGAGACAGCCTAGCTCTGGAAACACCATATATTTT
TRBJ1-2 | TRBV19 | few | 15 | . | CASSGPGLKDYGYTF | TGTGCCAGTAGTGGGCCGGGACTCAAGGACTATGGCTACACCTTC
TRBJ2-7 | TRBV6-2/TRBV6-3 | many | 15 | . | CASSELVARHYEQYF | TGTGCCAGCAGTGAACTAGTTGCTAGACACTACGAGCAGTACTTC
TRBJ1-2 | TRBV20-1 | . | 12 | . | CSARVGTSGYTF | TGCAGTGCTAGAGTCGGGACAAGCGGCTACACCTTC
TRBJ2-2 | TRBV12-3/TRBV12-4 | many | 15 | TRBD2 | CASSLLAEGTGELFF | TGTGCCAGCAGTCTTCTAGCGGAGGGCACCGGGGAGCTGTTTTTT
TRBJ2-3 | TRBV24-1 | few | 16 | TRBD2 | CATSDLSGAGTDTQYF | TGTGCCACCAGTGATTTGAGCGGGGCAGGCACAGATACGCAGTATTTT
TRBJ2-3 | TRBV13 | . | 17 | TRBD2 | CASSLLAPSHREVEQCF | TGTGCCAGCAGCTTACTCGCGCCTAGCCATCGGGAGGTTGAGCAGTGCTTC
TRBJ2-7 | TRBV4-1 | . | 15 | TRBD2 | CASSQPTSGNLEQYF | TGCGCCAGCAGCCAGCCGACTAGCGGGAATCTCGAGCAGTACTTC
TRBJ2-1 | TRBV7-9 | few | 14 | TRBD2 | CASSPTSSGNEQFF | TGTGCCAGCAGTCCTACTTCTAGCGGGAATGAGCAGTTCTTC
TRBJ1-5 | TRBV7-2 | many | 14 | . | CAARGREDDQPQHF | TGTGCCGCGAGGGGGAGGGAAGACGATCAGCCCCAGCATTTT
TRBJ2-7 | TRBV27 | many | 16 | TRBD1 | CASSSARDRYTYEQYF | TGTGCCAGCAGCAGTGCCCGGGACAGATATACCTACGAGCAGTACTTC
TRBJ2-5 | TRBV5-1 | many | 15 | . | CASSSTIRRGETQYF | TGCGCCAGCAGCTCTACCATCCGACGGGGGGAGACCCAGTACTTC
TRBJ2-5 | TRBV12-3/TRBV12-4 | . | 14 | TRBD2 | CASTTGGLWETQYF | TGTGCCAGCACCACCGGGGGGTTGTGGGAGACCCAGTACTTC
TRBJ2-7 | TRBV11-2 | many | 16 | . | CASSSVQGPLGYEQYF | TGTGCCAGCAGCTCGGTGCAGGGGCCGCTGGGGTACGAGCAGTACTTC
TRBJ1-6 | TRBV6-2/TRBV6-3 | few | 11 | . | CASSFKGTLHF | TGTGCCAGCAGTTTTAAAGGGACCCTCCACTTT
TRBJ2-7 | TRBV6-1 | . | 15 | TRBD1 | CASSEAMGQPYEQYF | TGTGCCAGCAGTGAAGCGATGGGACAGCCCTACGAGCAGTACTTC
TRBJ2-1 | TRBV13 | many | 15 | TRBD2 | CASSYGLAGADEQFF | TGTGCCAGCAGCTACGGACTAGCGGGAGCGGATGAGCAGTTCTTC
TRBJ2-7 | TRBV27 | many | 17 | TRBD1 | CASSLSQSRTGAYEQYF | TGTGCCAGCAGTTTATCTCAATCTCGGACAGGGGCCTACGAGCAGTACTTC
TRBJ2-2 | TRBV27 | many | 14 | TRBD2 | CASTGTRSTGELFF | TGTGCCAGCACCGGGACTAGAAGCACCGGGGAGCTGTTTTTT
TRBJ1-2 | TRBV5-6 | . | 13 | TRBD1 | CASSRDREYGYTF | TGTGCCAGCAGTCGGGACAGAGAATATGGCTACACCTTC
TRBJ1-2 | TRBV12-3/TRBV12-4 | many | 14 | . | CASSLGGAFYGYTF | TGTGCCAGCAGTTTGGGAGGGGCGTTCTATGGCTACACCTTC
TRBJ2-4 | TRBV2 | . | 13 | . | CASSEALDRMQYF | TGTGCCAGCAGTGAAGCGCTAGACAGAATGCAGTACTTC
TRBJ2-7 | TRBV20-1 | many | 10 | . | CSLYRDEQYF | TGCAGCCTCTACAGGGACGAGCAGTACTTC
TRBJ1-2 | TRBV7-2 | few | 14 | . | CASSLDVGHYGYTF | TGTGCCAGCAGCTTAGACGTGGGACACTATGGCTACACCTTC
TRBJ2-4 | TRBV7-3 | few | 14 | TRBD2 | CASSLSSGSNEQYF | TGTGCCAGCAGCTTAAGTAGCGGGAGCAATGAGCAGTACTTC
TRBJ2-7 | TRBV20-1 | . | 12 | TRBD1 | CRASQGGYEQYF | TGCAGAGCCTCACAGGGGGGCTACGAGCAGTACTTC
TRBJ2-5 | TRBV4-1 | few | 14 | . | CASSQVNSQETQYF | TGCGCCAGCAGCCAAGTCAACAGCCAAGAGACCCAGTACTTC